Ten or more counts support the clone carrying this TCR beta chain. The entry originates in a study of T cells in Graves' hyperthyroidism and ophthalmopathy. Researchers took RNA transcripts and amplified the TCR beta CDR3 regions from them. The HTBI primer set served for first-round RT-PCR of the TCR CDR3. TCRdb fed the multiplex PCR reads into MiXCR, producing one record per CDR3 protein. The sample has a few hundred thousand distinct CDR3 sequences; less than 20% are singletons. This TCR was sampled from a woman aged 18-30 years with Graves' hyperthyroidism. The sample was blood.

The CDR3 here is CASRTGGTHEQYF. CDR3 nucleotides: TGTGCCAGTCGGACAGGGGGGACCCACGAGCAGTACTTC. The gene calls are TRBV27 and TRBJ2-7; 10 bases match TRBD1. The CDR3 is 13 amino acids. Germline lookup yields CDR1 MNHEY and CDR2 SMNVEV (reference sequence). The V and J ends lost 9 bases and 5 bases, in that order; junction bases with no gene match: 7.